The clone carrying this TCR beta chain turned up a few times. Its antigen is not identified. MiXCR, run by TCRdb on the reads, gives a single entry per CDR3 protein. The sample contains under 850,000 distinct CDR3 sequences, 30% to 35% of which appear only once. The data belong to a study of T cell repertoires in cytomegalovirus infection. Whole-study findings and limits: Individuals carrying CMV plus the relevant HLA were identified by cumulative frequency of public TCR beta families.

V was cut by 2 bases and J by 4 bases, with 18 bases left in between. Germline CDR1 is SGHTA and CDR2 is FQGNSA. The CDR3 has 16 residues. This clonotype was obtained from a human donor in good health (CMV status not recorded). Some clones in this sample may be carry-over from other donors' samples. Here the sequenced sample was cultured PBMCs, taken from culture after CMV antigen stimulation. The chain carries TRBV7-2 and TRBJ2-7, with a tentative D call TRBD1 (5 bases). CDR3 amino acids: CASSLSAPRVDYEQYF. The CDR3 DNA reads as TGTGCCAGCAGCTTATCCGCCCCCAGGGTAGATTACGAGCAGTACTTC.